This TCR beta chain is drawn from a study of beta chain features in type 1 diabetes. As for the study in general: When patients were set against healthy donors, age, gender and cell yields were similar. Examined across all samples were 90 million to 130 million sorted cells.

This clone was counted between two and nine times. Antigen specificity is unknown. Expressed TCRB transcripts were sequenced because the isolated RNA had all been reverse transcribed beforehand. TCRdb keeps only in-frame clones here, not all; method: immunoSEQ multiplex PCR. In the table there are 600,000 to 700,000 clones, about an eighth of which are singletons. Study-level findings and limits: Shorter TCRB CDR3s, moderately but significantly so, were found in Type 1 diabetes patients in all four CD4+ subsets. For cells with high TCR expression, cDNA sequencing could yield over-representation. There was no resolution here of whether HLA type influences TCRB rearrangement.

J lost 4 bases, V lost 7 bases, and 6 bases had no gene match. From germline, CDR1 is LNHDA and CDR2 SQIVND (reference sequence). The CDR3 loop spans 14 amino acids. J is TRBJ1-5 and V is TRBV19; TRBD1 matches at 8 bases. The sequenced sample was naive CD4+ T cells from blood. The source is a man aged 30-40 years with type 1 diabetes. The DNA of the CDR3 is TGTGCCAGTAAGGACAGGGCGAGAAATCAGCCCCAGCATTTT. It is translated as CASKDRARNQPQHF.